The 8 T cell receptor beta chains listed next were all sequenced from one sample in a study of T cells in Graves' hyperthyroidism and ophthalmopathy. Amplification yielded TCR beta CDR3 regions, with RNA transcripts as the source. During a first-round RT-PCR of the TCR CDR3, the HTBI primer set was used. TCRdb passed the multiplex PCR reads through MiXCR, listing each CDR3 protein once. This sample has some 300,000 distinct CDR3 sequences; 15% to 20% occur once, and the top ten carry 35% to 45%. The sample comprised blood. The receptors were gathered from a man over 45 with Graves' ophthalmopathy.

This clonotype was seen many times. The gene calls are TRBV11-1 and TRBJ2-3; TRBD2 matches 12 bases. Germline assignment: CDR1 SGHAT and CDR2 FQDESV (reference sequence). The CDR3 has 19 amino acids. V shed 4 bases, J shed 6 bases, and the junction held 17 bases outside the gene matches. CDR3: CASSSPRPSTSGRVDTQYF. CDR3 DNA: TGTGCCAGCAGCTCCCCTCGACCCTCGACTAGCGGGAGAGTGGATACGCAGTATTTT.

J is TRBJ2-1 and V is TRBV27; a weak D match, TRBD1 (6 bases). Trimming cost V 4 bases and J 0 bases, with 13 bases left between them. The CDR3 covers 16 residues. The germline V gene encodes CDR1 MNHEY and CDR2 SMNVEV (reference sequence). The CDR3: CASSWKGGHSYNEQFF. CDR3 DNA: TGTGCCAGCAGTTGGAAAGGGGGTCACTCCTACAATGAGCAGTTCTTC.

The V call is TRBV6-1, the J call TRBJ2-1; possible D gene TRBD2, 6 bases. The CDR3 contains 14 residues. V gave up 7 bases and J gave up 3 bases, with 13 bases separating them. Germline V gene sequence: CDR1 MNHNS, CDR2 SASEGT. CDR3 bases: TGTGCCAGCACTAAGTCGACTAGCTACAATGAGCAGTTCTTC. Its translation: CASTKSTSYNEQFF.

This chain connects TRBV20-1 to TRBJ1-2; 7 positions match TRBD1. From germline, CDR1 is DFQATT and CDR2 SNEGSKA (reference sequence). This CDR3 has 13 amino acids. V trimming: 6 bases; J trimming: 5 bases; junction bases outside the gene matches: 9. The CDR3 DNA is TGCAGTGCCCCGAGGGACAGTTCTTATGGCTACACCTTC. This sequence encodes CSAPRDSSYGYTF.

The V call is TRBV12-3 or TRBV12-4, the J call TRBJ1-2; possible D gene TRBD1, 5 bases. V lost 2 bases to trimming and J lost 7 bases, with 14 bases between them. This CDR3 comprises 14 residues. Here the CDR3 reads CASSLQGAVFGYTF. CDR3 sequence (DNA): TGTGCCAGCAGTTTACAGGGCGCCGTATTTGGCTACACCTTC.

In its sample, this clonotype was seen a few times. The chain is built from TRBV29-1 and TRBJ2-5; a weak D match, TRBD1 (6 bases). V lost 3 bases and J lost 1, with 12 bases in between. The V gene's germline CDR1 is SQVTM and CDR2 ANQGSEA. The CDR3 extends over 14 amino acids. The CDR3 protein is CSVDLDRPQETQYF. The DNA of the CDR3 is TGCAGCGTTGACCTCGACAGGCCCCAAGAGACCCAGTACTTC.

CDR3 sequence (DNA): TGTGCCAGTAGTTCCCGGACAGGGAGCTTGTTCGAGCAGTACTTC. This encodes CASSSRTGSLFEQYF. V usage is TRBV19 and J usage is TRBJ2-7; 8 positions agree with TRBD1. V lost 5 bases and J lost 6; bases outside the gene matches: 12. The germline V gene encodes CDR1 LNHDA and CDR2 SQIVND (reference sequence). The CDR3 totals 15 residues.

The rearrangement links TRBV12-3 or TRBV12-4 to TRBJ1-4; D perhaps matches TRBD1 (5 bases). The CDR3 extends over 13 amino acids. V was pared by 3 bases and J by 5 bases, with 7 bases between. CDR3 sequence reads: CASSFRQNEKLFF. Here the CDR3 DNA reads TGTGCCAGCAGTTTTCGACAGAATGAAAAACTGTTTTTT.